The rows below give T cell receptor beta chains drawn from one sample of a study of response to subunit inactivated influenza vaccine. TCRdb independently ran MiXCR on the RT-PCR reads; one entry per CDR3 protein. The sample gives around 850,000 distinct CDR3 sequences, approximately 17% of which show up once; 11% is in the top ten. The source material was PBMCs from blood, sampled roughly 5 days after vaccination. These receptors were collected from a man in his fifties who received an inactivated influenza vaccine. CDR3s include the opening cysteine and the closing phenylalanine or tryptophan. A D gene is named only where the DNA matches it firmly. Where a row states a size, it is once, few, many or the class of an expanded clone; other rows omit it.

j_gene: TRBJ2-1
d_gene: .
abundance: once
v_gene: TRBV18
CDR3nt: TGTGCCAGCTCACCAGTGGAGAGCTCCTACAATGAGCAGTTCTTC
CDR3aa: CASSPVESSYNEQFF

j_gene: TRBJ2-5
d_gene: TRBD2
abundance: .
v_gene: TRBV11-2
CDR3nt: TGTGCCAGCAGCTCCCGGACTAGGTCCTCCGGGGAGACCCAGTACTTC
CDR3aa: CASSSRTRSSGETQYF

j_gene: TRBJ1-4
d_gene: TRBD1
abundance: few
v_gene: TRBV12-3/TRBV12-4
CDR3nt: TGTGCCAGCAAGCCGGGACAGGGTGGCGAAAAACTGTTTTTT
CDR3aa: CASKPGQGGEKLFF

j_gene: TRBJ2-7
d_gene: .
abundance: .
v_gene: TRBV18
CDR3nt: TGTGCCAGCTCACCTAAGGGGTTCGACTACGAGCAGTACTTC
CDR3aa: CASSPKGFDYEQYF

j_gene: TRBJ2-7
d_gene: .
abundance: .
v_gene: TRBV12-3/TRBV12-4
CDR3nt: TGTGCCAGCAGTTTAATTGGCGAGCAGTACTTC
CDR3aa: CASSLIGEQYF

j_gene: TRBJ2-7
d_gene: .
abundance: .
v_gene: TRBV7-8
CDR3nt: TGTGCCAGCAGCTCGGGACTTGGTTACTACGAGCAGTACTTC
CDR3aa: CASSSGLGYYEQYF

j_gene: TRBJ1-1
d_gene: .
abundance: .
v_gene: TRBV7-2
CDR3nt: TGTGCCAGCAGTCTCAGGACGGGCGATAAAGCTTTCTTT
CDR3aa: CASSLRTGDKAFF

j_gene: TRBJ2-5
d_gene: TRBD2
abundance: .
v_gene: TRBV7-2
CDR3nt: TGTGCCAGCAGCTTAGTGAGCGGGAGGGCTGGGACCCAGTACTTC
CDR3aa: CASSLVSGRAGTQYF

j_gene: TRBJ2-5
d_gene: .
abundance: many
v_gene: TRBV12-3/TRBV12-4
CDR3nt: TGTGCCAGCAGCCCGACATTGAACCAAGAGACCCAGTACTTC
CDR3aa: CASSPTLNQETQYF

j_gene: TRBJ2-7
d_gene: .
abundance: .
v_gene: TRBV5-6
CDR3nt: TGTGCCAGCAGCTTTAGATCTGCTACTAAGCCTTCCTACGAGCAGTACTTC
CDR3aa: CASSFRSATKPSYEQYF

j_gene: TRBJ2-3
d_gene: .
abundance: .
v_gene: TRBV20-1
CDR3nt: TGCAGTGCTAGCCTTGCGACTAGCACAGATACGCAGTATTTT
CDR3aa: CSASLATSTDTQYF

j_gene: TRBJ2-5
d_gene: .
abundance: .
v_gene: TRBV10-3
CDR3nt: TGTGCCATCAGTGAGGTTGGGGGTTGGGAGACCCAGTACTTC
CDR3aa: CAISEVGGWETQYF

j_gene: TRBJ2-4
d_gene: .
abundance: many
v_gene: TRBV7-2
CDR3nt: TGTGCCAGCAGCTTGAGAGGGAACATTCAGTACTTC
CDR3aa: CASSLRGNIQYF

j_gene: TRBJ1-2
d_gene: .
abundance: .
v_gene: TRBV6-5
CDR3nt: TGTGCCAGCAGTTACTCATCCTGGGGTGGCTACACCTTC
CDR3aa: CASSYSSWGGYTF

j_gene: TRBJ2-2
d_gene: .
abundance: .
v_gene: TRBV20-1
CDR3nt: TGCAGTGCTAGAAGGGGTAGGGATGACACCGGGGAGCTGTTTTTT
CDR3aa: CSARRGRDDTGELFF

j_gene: TRBJ1-2
d_gene: .
abundance: .
v_gene: TRBV6-5
CDR3nt: TGTGCCAGCAGTTACTCGGCTGGCGGCTACACCTTC
CDR3aa: CASSYSAGGYTF

j_gene: TRBJ2-6
d_gene: .
abundance: few
v_gene: TRBV9
CDR3nt: TGTGCCAGCAGCGGATTTCCCCTCGGGGCCAACGTCCTGACTTTC
CDR3aa: CASSGFPLGANVLTF

j_gene: TRBJ2-1
d_gene: TRBD2
abundance: .
v_gene: TRBV15
CDR3nt: TGTGCCACCAGCAAGGGAAGACTAGCGGGAGACAATGAGCAGTTCTTC
CDR3aa: CATSKGRLAGDNEQFF

j_gene: TRBJ2-3
d_gene: .
abundance: few
v_gene: TRBV11-2
CDR3nt: TGTGCCAGCAGCTTAGATGTCGGGCTCACAGATACGCAGTATTTT
CDR3aa: CASSLDVGLTDTQYF

j_gene: TRBJ2-1
d_gene: TRBD1
abundance: .
v_gene: TRBV2
CDR3nt: TGTGCCAGCAGTTTATCAGGGGGTTTTGAAGCCAATGAGCAGTTCTTC
CDR3aa: CASSLSGGFEANEQFF

j_gene: TRBJ2-1
d_gene: TRBD2
abundance: few
v_gene: TRBV29-1
CDR3nt: TGCAGCGTTGCGGGGGGGCGCAAGCAGTTGCCGCCTAAAAGCTCCTACAATGAGCAGTTCTTC
CDR3aa: CSVAGGRKQLPPKSSYNEQFF

j_gene: TRBJ1-2
d_gene: .
abundance: few
v_gene: TRBV6-5
CDR3nt: TGTGCCAGCAGTTATTTCACGCTTCAGGGGCCAGGAATCGATGGCTACACCTTC
CDR3aa: CASSYFTLQGPGIDGYTF

j_gene: TRBJ2-7
d_gene: TRBD1
abundance: few
v_gene: TRBV29-1
CDR3nt: TGCAGCGTTGGAGGGGGCGACAGGCGAAGCTCCTACGAGCAGTACTTC
CDR3aa: CSVGGGDRRSSYEQYF

j_gene: TRBJ1-1
d_gene: .
abundance: .
v_gene: TRBV20-1
CDR3nt: TGCAGTGCTAGAGTGTTAGGACAGATGAACACTGAAGCTTTCTTT
CDR3aa: CSARVLGQMNTEAFF

j_gene: TRBJ2-7
d_gene: .
abundance: .
v_gene: TRBV10-3
CDR3nt: TGTGCCATCAGGCCGTACGAAAGAATCTACGAGCAGTACTTC
CDR3aa: CAIRPYERIYEQYF

j_gene: TRBJ2-3
d_gene: .
abundance: few
v_gene: TRBV7-2
CDR3nt: TGTGCCAGCAGCCCCTGGGCCTTGGATACGCAGTATTTT
CDR3aa: CASSPWALDTQYF

j_gene: TRBJ1-4
d_gene: .
abundance: .
v_gene: TRBV4-2
CDR3nt: TGTGCCAGCAGCCAACGCAGCCTTGGGGGGGCAACTAATGAAAAACTGTTTTTT
CDR3aa: CASSQRSLGGATNEKLFF

j_gene: TRBJ2-7
d_gene: TRBD2
abundance: few
v_gene: TRBV25-1
CDR3nt: TGTGCCAGCAGTGGCCAGACTAGCGGAACCTACGAGCAGTACTTC
CDR3aa: CASSGQTSGTYEQYF

j_gene: TRBJ2-7
d_gene: .
abundance: .
v_gene: TRBV27
CDR3nt: TGTGCCAGCAGTTTCCTCAGCTCCTACGAGCAGTACTTC
CDR3aa: CASSFLSSYEQYF

j_gene: TRBJ2-3
d_gene: TRBD2
abundance: few
v_gene: TRBV20-1
CDR3nt: TGCAGTGCTAGAGATTTAGCTAGCGGGTCTAGCACAGATACGCAGTATTTT
CDR3aa: CSARDLASGSSTDTQYF

j_gene: TRBJ2-5
d_gene: .
abundance: .
v_gene: TRBV2
CDR3nt: TGTGCCAGCAGTGAAGCGTCGGGTCTAGAGACCCAGTACTTC
CDR3aa: CASSEASGLETQYF

j_gene: TRBJ2-5
d_gene: TRBD1
abundance: many
v_gene: TRBV20-1
CDR3nt: TGCAGTGCCCCCAAGACAGGGGGCGAGACCCAGTACTTC
CDR3aa: CSAPKTGGETQYF

j_gene: TRBJ2-7
d_gene: .
abundance: .
v_gene: TRBV4-1
CDR3nt: TGCGCCAGCAGCCAAGCCCTCGACCCGAGCTACGAGCAGTACTTC
CDR3aa: CASSQALDPSYEQYF

j_gene: TRBJ2-3
d_gene: TRBD2
abundance: .
v_gene: TRBV5-1
CDR3nt: TGCGCCAGCAGCCCAACCATAAGACAGGGACTAGCGGGCACAGATACGCAGTATTTT
CDR3aa: CASSPTIRQGLAGTDTQYF

j_gene: TRBJ2-7
d_gene: .
abundance: many
v_gene: TRBV12-3/TRBV12-4
CDR3nt: TGTGCCAGCAGTACCCGAGGCTACGAGCAGTACTTC
CDR3aa: CASSTRGYEQYF

j_gene: TRBJ1-5
d_gene: .
abundance: .
v_gene: TRBV20-1
CDR3nt: TGCAGTGCTAGGTCAAATCTCATGAGGGGAAATCAGCCCCAGCATTTT
CDR3aa: CSARSNLMRGNQPQHF

j_gene: TRBJ1-6
d_gene: .
abundance: .
v_gene: TRBV11-2
CDR3nt: TGTGCCAGCAGCTTAGCTCCAGTGAACTATAATTCACCCCTCCACTTT
CDR3aa: CASSLAPVNYNSPLHF

j_gene: TRBJ2-3
d_gene: .
abundance: few
v_gene: TRBV29-1
CDR3nt: TGCAGCGTTGAGACAGATACGCAGTATTTT
CDR3aa: CSVETDTQYF

j_gene: TRBJ2-5
d_gene: TRBD2
abundance: .
v_gene: TRBV20-1
CDR3nt: TGCAGTGCTCAACCCCTAGCGGGAGCGCGGGAGACCCAGTACTTC
CDR3aa: CSAQPLAGARETQYF

j_gene: TRBJ2-5
d_gene: TRBD2
abundance: .
v_gene: TRBV6-2/TRBV6-3
CDR3nt: TGTGCCAGCAGTTCGGGACTAGCGGGAGCCCTCAGAGAGACCCAGTACTTC
CDR3aa: CASSSGLAGALRETQYF

j_gene: TRBJ2-1
d_gene: .
abundance: .
v_gene: TRBV12-2
CDR3nt: TGTGCAAGTCGCTTAGCCGGTCAGCGGGACATTCCTATCGGCTCCTACAATGAGCAGTTCTTC
CDR3aa: CASRLAGQRDIPIGSYNEQFF

j_gene: TRBJ2-3
d_gene: .
abundance: few
v_gene: TRBV3-1
CDR3nt: TGTGCCAGCAGCCAAGATCCCGGGGGTGCAGATACGCAGTATTTT
CDR3aa: CASSQDPGGADTQYF

j_gene: TRBJ2-3
d_gene: .
abundance: .
v_gene: TRBV10-3
CDR3nt: TGTGCCATCAGTCCTCAAGGGGGAAAGGCCACAGATACGCAGTATTTT
CDR3aa: CAISPQGGKATDTQYF

j_gene: TRBJ2-3
d_gene: TRBD2
abundance: .
v_gene: TRBV6-2/TRBV6-3
CDR3nt: TGTGCCAGCAGTTACTCGATGACTAGCGGGCGCAAACAACTAAGCACAGATACGCAGTATTTT
CDR3aa: CASSYSMTSGRKQLSTDTQYF

j_gene: TRBJ1-2
d_gene: TRBD1
abundance: .
v_gene: TRBV28
CDR3nt: TGTGCCATGAGCCCTGGGACAGGCAATTATGGCTACACCTTC
CDR3aa: CAMSPGTGNYGYTF

j_gene: TRBJ2-1
d_gene: TRBD2
abundance: .
v_gene: TRBV7-2
CDR3nt: TGTGCCAGCAGCTTCACACCTAGCGGGAAGTTCTTAAATGAGCAGTTCTTC
CDR3aa: CASSFTPSGKFLNEQFF

j_gene: TRBJ2-1
d_gene: .
abundance: .
v_gene: TRBV15
CDR3nt: TGTGCCACCAGCAGAGAAGTCAGGCGGAATGAGCAGTTCTTC
CDR3aa: CATSREVRRNEQFF

j_gene: TRBJ2-2
d_gene: .
abundance: few
v_gene: TRBV2
CDR3nt: TGTGCCAGCAGTGAGGGGTGGGACCCGAACACCGGGGAGCTGTTTTTT
CDR3aa: CASSEGWDPNTGELFF

j_gene: TRBJ1-5
d_gene: .
abundance: few
v_gene: TRBV4-3
CDR3nt: TGCGCCAGCAGCCAAGATTCAGGGGCCAATCAGCCCCAGCATTTT
CDR3aa: CASSQDSGANQPQHF

j_gene: TRBJ1-5
d_gene: .
abundance: few
v_gene: TRBV6-5
CDR3nt: TGTGCCAGCAGTACGTCAGGACAGCCCCAGCATTTT
CDR3aa: CASSTSGQPQHF

j_gene: TRBJ2-1
d_gene: TRBD1
abundance: .
v_gene: TRBV7-3
CDR3nt: TGTGCCAGCAGCATGGACAGGGGCATCTACAATGAGCAGTTCTTC
CDR3aa: CASSMDRGIYNEQFF

j_gene: TRBJ2-3
d_gene: .
abundance: .
v_gene: TRBV6-5
CDR3nt: TGTGCCAGCAGTTACGGTGGGGGCTTCACAGATACGCAGTATTTT
CDR3aa: CASSYGGGFTDTQYF

j_gene: TRBJ2-1
d_gene: TRBD2
abundance: .
v_gene: TRBV29-1
CDR3nt: TGCAGCGTTGAAGCGGAACTAGCGGGAGTGGGATCCTCCTACAATGAGCAGTTCTTC
CDR3aa: CSVEAELAGVGSSYNEQFF

j_gene: TRBJ2-7
d_gene: TRBD2
abundance: few
v_gene: TRBV28
CDR3nt: TGTGCCAGCGCGCTAGCGGGGAGTGTGGAGCAGTACTTC
CDR3aa: CASALAGSVEQYF

j_gene: TRBJ1-1
d_gene: .
abundance: .
v_gene: TRBV27
CDR3nt: TGTGCCAGCTTTCACCACGGGGGCGGGGAAGCTTTCTTT
CDR3aa: CASFHHGGGEAFF